These 11 T cell receptor beta chains were all obtained from the same sample, sequenced in a study of blood T cells in healthy people across ages. A second PCR of roughly 7 to 11 cycles used a sample-barcoded 5' primer and a J-beta primer mix. TCRdb reprocessed the 5' RACE reads with MiXCR, giving one entry per CDR3 protein. Among about 830,000 distinct CDR3 sequences listed, roughly 64% were seen once. Source material: blood. These receptors came from a man aged 25-45 years in good health.

This sequence joins TRBV29-1 and TRBJ1-2; D ambiguous. CDR1 and CDR2 from the germline V gene are SQVTM and ANQGSEA. V was shortened by 6 bases and J by 7 bases, with 18 bases between the two germline ends. The CDR3 runs 13 residues. The CDR3 loop is CSVPFSRGAGYTF. The CDR3 nucleotides read TGCAGCGTCCCTTTTTCTCGGGGTGCTGGCTACACCTTC.

For the CDR3, the DNA is TGCAGCGTTGGGAGGGAGGGTGGCACAGATACGCAGTATTTT. This codes for CSVGREGGTDTQYF. The chain recombines TRBV29-1 with TRBJ2-3, with 7 bases fitting TRBD2. There are 14 residues in the CDR3. The V gene's germline CDR1 is SQVTM and CDR2 ANQGSEA. Trimming cost V 4 bases and J 1 base; bases outside gene matches: 5.

This clonotype was picked up many times. V gene TRBV30 combines with J gene TRBJ2-1; D uncertain. The ends were cut back, 0 bases at V and 9 bases at J, with 6 bases in the middle. The V gene's germline CDR1 is GTSNPN and CDR2 SVGIG (reference sequence). CDR3 size: 11 residues. CDR3 coding DNA: TGTGCCTGGAGTGTCCGCCGTGAGCAGTTCTTC. Translated, it gives CAWSVRREQFF.

The chain links TRBV18 to TRBJ2-1; possibly TRBD1 for D (6 bases). The J call is uncertain, as TRBJ2-7 better fits the DNA end. From germline, CDR1 is KGHSH and CDR2 LQKENI. The CDR3 loop spans 13 amino acids. This chain's CDR3 is CASSQGTLYEQYF. In nucleotides, the CDR3 is TGTGCCAGCTCACAAGGGACACTCTACGAGCAGTACTTC.

V usage is TRBV7-2 and J usage is TRBJ1-2, with D maybe TRBD1 (6 bases). With 1 base removed from V and 8 bases from J, the gap between germline ends came to 23 bases. This CDR3 comprises 17 residues. CDR1 and CDR2 (germline): SGHTA, FQGNSA. The CDR3 sequence is CASSLDQGTMATRGYTF. The CDR3 nucleotides read TGTGCCAGCAGCTTAGATCAGGGGACTATGGCTACACGGGGCTACACCTTC. Complete variable domain (other parts from reference TRBV7-2 and TRBJ1-2): GAGVSQSPSNKVTEKGKDVELRCDPISGHTALYWYRQSLGQGLEFLIYFQGNSAPDKSGLPSDRFSAERTGGSVSTLTIQRTQQEDSAVYLCASSLDQGTMATRGYTFGSGTRLTVV.

In its sample, this clonotype was seen a few times. This chain links TRBV7-2 with TRBJ2-5, with 13 bases aligning to TRBD2. The V segment lost 7 bases and the J segment 4 bases; nucleotides outside the gene matches: 9. CDR1 is SGHTA and CDR2 is FQGNSA in the germline V gene. This CDR3 region has 16 residues. CDR3 residues: CASIYDRLAGGETQYF. The DNA for the CDR3 is TGTGCCAGCATCTACGACAGACTAGCGGGGGGAGAGACCCAGTACTTC.

The sample holds a few counts of this clonotype. The V call is TRBV3-1, the J call TRBJ2-3; unclear D gene. Germline V CDR1 and CDR2: LGHDT, YNNKEL (reference sequence). CDR3 length equals 12 residues. Deletions cut 3 bases from V and 5 bases from J, with 6 bases between. CDR3 coding DNA: TGTGCCAGCAGCCAGGATGGAGATACGCAGTATTTT. Its protein is CASSQDGDTQYF.

The chain has TRBV25-1 and TRBJ2-5; D is possibly TRBD1 (5 bases). Germline CDR1 is MGHDK and CDR2 is SYGVNS. The CDR3 is made up of 15 amino acids. Trimming took 8 bases from V and 4 from J, leaving 20 bases between them. The CDR3 coding sequence is TGTGCCAGCGGCCGACAGCAAGGTCCGGCAGAGACCCAGTACTTC. It yields the protein CASGRQQGPAETQYF.

This chain uses TRBV25-1 with TRBJ1-2; D is ambiguous. Trimming removed 6 bases at V and 5 bases at J, with 7 bases between. Germline V gene data show CDR1 as MGHDK and CDR2 as SYGVNS. The CDR3 covers 11 residues. The CDR3 spells CASRAIYGYTF. In DNA form, the CDR3 reads TGTGCCAGCAGGGCTATATATGGCTACACCTTC.

This clonotype was seen a few times. V is TRBV5-1 and J is TRBJ2-3; D is uncertain. From germline, CDR1 is SGHRS and CDR2 YFSETQ. Trimming removed 4 bases at V and 6 bases at J, with 12 bases between. This CDR3 contains 13 residues. CDR3 amino acids: CASSQLGSDTQYF. In DNA form, the CDR3 reads TGCGCCAGCAGCCAGTTAGGTTCGGATACGCAGTATTTT.

The chain employs TRBV10-3 and TRBJ1-1, with D maybe TRBD1 (5 bases). The CDR3 consists of 13 residues. Trimming shortened V by 6 bases and J by 5 bases, and 13 bases separated the two germline ends. In germline, CDR1 is ENHRY, CDR2 SYGVKD. The CDR3 reads CAIRGLVETEAFF. CDR3 DNA sequence: TGTGCCATCAGGGGGCTAGTGGAAACTGAAGCTTTCTTT.